Sequencing of this TCR beta chain was carried out in a study of T cells after yellow fever vaccination. Overall study context: For low cell numbers, libraries were made with SMART-Seq v4 Ultra Low Input. Broader study findings: High-abundance clonotypes from the bulk population could contaminate FACS-sorted repertoires.

Only a few counts were recorded for this clonotype. The antigen is undetermined. Germline CDR1 is MNHEY and CDR2 is SVGAGI. This CDR3 is 16 amino acids long. The germline V and J ends were trimmed by 2 bases and 3 bases, with 15 bases remaining between them. 5'RACE template switching produced TCR cDNA carrying a universal primer site and UMIs. Each CDR3 protein is one row after TCRdb ran MiXCR on the 5' RACE reads. The sample consists of 250,000 to 350,000 distinct CDR3 sequences, around 7% of them appearing once. V is TRBV6-5 and J is TRBJ2-3; maybe TRBD2 (6 bases). The sequence was collected from a man younger than 35 who received the YFV17D yellow fever vaccine. The specimen comprised PBMCs, sampled about 41 days after the first yellow fever vaccination. The CDR3 DNA reads as TGTGCCAGCAGTTACGGAGGCTGGGGAGGTACAGATACGCAGTATTTT. Protein product: CASSYGGWGGTDTQYF.